What follows are 16 T cell receptor beta chains derived from one specimen sequenced in a study of spatial heterogeneity in lung cancer (dated by TCRdb to between 2019 and 2020). Points the paper makes about the study in general: The tumor nonsynonymous mutation count correlated with the number of expanded alpha and beta TCRs within the tumor.

According to the study, the label for this sample's time point signals: sample taken at primary tumor resection. Library preparation employed 5' RACE. Sequencing took place on a NextSeq 500. TCRdb reprocessed the public reads (quality trimming at Q25 with fastp, clone calling with MiXCR) and kept in-frame beta chains. Merged by CDR3 protein, the rows form single entries marked with the most common genes and DNA. The sample table lists approximately 6,800 distinct CDR3 sequences, 9.5% to 12% of them with a count of one. The leading ten clones occupy over 9.5% of the sample. Their antigens are not known. The sample here was lung tumor tissue, taken at surgery. The source is a female donor with early-stage non-small cell lung cancer.

The chain combines TRBV5-6 with TRBJ2-2, with 10 bases lining up with TRBD1. There are 17 residues in the CDR3. Trimming cost V 3 bases and J 5 bases; bases outside gene matches: 10. Germline CDR1 is SGHDT and CDR2 is YYEEEE. CDR3 residues: CASSSYWGQGLTGELFF. CDR3 in DNA: TGTGCCAGCAGCTCCTATTGGGGACAGGGGTTGACCGGGGAGCTGTTTTTT.

V usage is TRBV4-3 and J usage is TRBJ2-7, with D unclear. V was shortened by 1 base and J by 8 bases, with 9 bases between the two germline ends. The CDR3 sequence is 12 residues long. Germline CDR1 and CDR2: LGHNA and YSLEER. The chain's CDR3 is CASSQGQEKQYV. DNA for the CDR3: TGCGCCAGCAGCCAAGGTCAGGAGAAGCAGTACGTC.

Many counts were recorded for this clonotype. The rearrangement uses TRBV11-2 and TRBJ1-3, with no clear D. The CDR3 is 14 amino acids. V was shortened by 1 base and J by 0 bases, with 4 bases between the two germline ends. CDR1 is SGHAT and CDR2 is FQNNGV in the germline V gene. CDR3 residues: CASSLVHSGNTIYF. The CDR3 nucleotides read TGTGCCAGCAGCTTAGTACACTCTGGAAACACCATATATTTT. Full variable domain (rest looked up from reference TRBV11-2 and TRBJ1-3): EAGVAQSPRYKIIEKRQSVAFWCNPISGHATLYWYQQILGQGPKLLIQFQNNGVVDDSQLPKDRFSAERLKGVDSTLKIQPAKLEDSAVYLCASSLVHSGNTIYFGEGSWLTVV.

The chain recombines TRBV7-3 with TRBJ2-5; 8 nucleotides agree with TRBD1. The CDR3 has 13 amino acids. Trimming took 5 bases from V and 8 from J; bases not matched to a gene: 7. Germline V lookup: CDR1 SGHTA, CDR2 FQGTGA. DNA of the CDR3: TGTGCCAGCAGCCCCGGACAGGGCTTAACCCAGTACTTC. Its translation is CASSPGQGLTQYF.

By its share, this clonotype is medium-sized. The V call is TRBV9, the J call TRBJ1-2; D unresolved. Germline V CDR1 and CDR2: SGDLS, YYNGEE. The length of the CDR3 is 11 residues. V was pared by 7 bases and J by 2 bases, with 6 bases between. In DNA form, the CDR3 reads TGTGCCAGCGGTAACAACTATGGCTACACCTTC. Protein product: CASGNNYGYTF. Variable domain in full (rest from reference TRBV9 and TRBJ1-2): DSGVTQTPKHLITATGQRVTLRCSPRSGDLSVYWYQQSLDQGLQFLIQYYNGEERAKGNILERFSAQQFPDLHSELNLSSLELGDSALYFCASGNNYGYTFGSGTRLTVV.

This clonotype showed up just a few times. CDR3 DNA: TGTGCCAGCAGCTGGGGACAGTCCTACGAGCAGTACTTC. Translated, it gives CASSWGQSYEQYF. V and J are TRBV7-8 and TRBJ2-7; 7 bases line up with TRBD1. CDR1 SGHVS and CDR2 FQNEAQ come from the germline V gene. The CDR3 runs 13 residues. V dropped 4 bases and J dropped 1; count of bases not matched to a gene: 1.

With regard to this clonotype: A much larger clone lies one base from this, so it may be a read error. This chain links TRBV12-3 or TRBV12-4 with TRBJ1-5; D is uncertain. This CDR3 comprises 15 residues. V was pared by 2 bases and J by 6 bases, with 14 bases between. The CDR3 reads CASSLSVLVSQPQHF. CDR3 sequence (DNA): TGTGCCAGCAGTTTATCCGTATTAGTGAGTCAGCCCCAGCATTTT.

This clonotype is termed medium-sized. V gene TRBV28 combines with J gene TRBJ1-4; D is undetermined. The CDR3 has 14 residues. V lost 3 bases and J lost 2, with 7 bases in between. Germline assignment: CDR1 MDHEN and CDR2 SYDVKM. CDR3 sequence (DNA): TGTGCCAGCAGTTTGGAAGGGACTAATGAAAAACTGTTTTTT. Residues: CASSLEGTNEKLFF.

In this sample, this clonotype turned up a few times. An end of the junction does not agree with germline; a read error may underlie this. The rearrangement uses TRBV9 and TRBJ2-7; TRBD2 matches at 7 bases. Germline lookup yields CDR1 SGDLS and CDR2 YYNGEE. The CDR3 totals 14 residues. CDR3 nucleotide sequence: TGTGCCAGCAGCATTAGCGGGTTCTCCTGCGAGCAGTACTTC. Amino acid sequence: CASSISGFSCEQYF.

This chain connects TRBV20-1 to TRBJ2-7; 10 nucleotides match TRBD2. The CDR3 length is 18 residues. The germline V gene has CDR1 DFQATT and CDR2 SNEGSKA (reference sequence). With V trimmed by 3 bases and J by 3 bases, 17 bases remained unmatched. CDR3 in amino acids: CSASLASPRASGGYEQYF. In DNA form, the CDR3 reads TGCAGTGCTAGTTTGGCCTCCCCTCGGGCTAGCGGGGGCTACGAGCAGTACTTC.

This clonotype was picked up a small number of times. In DNA form, the CDR3 reads TGTGCCAGCAGTTTTGGACAGTCCACCTACAATGAGCAGTTCTTC. It codes for CASSFGQSTYNEQFF. The J gene is TRBJ2-1, the V gene TRBV28; D is possibly TRBD1 (6 bases). V gave up 3 bases and J gave up 2 bases, with 11 bases separating them. Germline assignment: CDR1 MDHEN and CDR2 SYDVKM. This CDR3 is built from 15 residues.

This clonotype is labeled as medium-sized. The chain joins TRBV6-1 to TRBJ1-2, with 11 bases matching TRBD1. J lost 4 bases, V lost 4 bases, and 2 bases had no gene match. The CDR3 has 14 amino acids. Per the germline V gene, CDR1 is MNHNS and CDR2 is SASEGT. In DNA form, the CDR3 reads TGTGCCAGCAGTGGGACAGGGGGCACCTATGGCTACACCTTC. Protein sequence: CASSGTGGTYGYTF.

By sample fraction, this clonotype is large. This sequence joins TRBV6-5 and TRBJ1-6; D is ambiguous. The V end lost 5 bases, the J end lost 10 bases, and 12 bases lay between the germline ends. Per the germline V gene, CDR1 is MNHEY and CDR2 is SVGAGI. The CDR3 length is 13 residues. CDR3 nucleotides: TGTGCCAGCAGTGGGAGGGTCTACTCACCCCTCCACTTT. It encodes CASSGRVYSPLHF.

The chain employs TRBV20-1 and TRBJ2-7; D is unclear. Germline CDR1 reads DFQATT; CDR2 reads SNEGSKA (reference sequence). The CDR3 spans 12 residues. V was trimmed by 5 bases and J by 3 bases, leaving 11 bases between them. Here the CDR3 DNA reads TGCAGTGCTCCGGACGCCGTCTACGAGCAGTACTTC. This gives the protein CSAPDAVYEQYF.

This clonotype has a handful of counts. This rearrangement joins TRBV28 to TRBJ2-1, with D possibly TRBD2 on 7 matching bases. The V gene lost 3 bases and the J gene lost 6 bases, with 12 bases spanning the gap. CDR1 and CDR2 (germline): MDHEN, SYDVKM. The CDR3 contains 14 residues. The CDR3 bases are TGTGCCAGCAGTTTGACGGGGGGCGGCAATGAGCAGTTCTTC. Protein: CASSLTGGGNEQFF.

This clonotype was observed a few times. The CDR3 nucleotides read TGTGCCAGCAGCTTGGGACTAGCGGGAGCATCCTACAATGAGCAGTTCTTC. It yields the protein CASSLGLAGASYNEQFF. This chain links TRBV7-9 with TRBJ2-1; 14 bases are shared with TRBD2. The CDR3 is 17 amino acids. Trimming at V came to 3 bases and at J to 1 base, leaving 2 bases not matched to a gene. From germline, CDR1 is SEHNR and CDR2 FQNEAQ (reference sequence).